This TCR beta chain was sequenced during a study of T cell repertoires in cytomegalovirus infection (dated by TCRdb to between 2018 and 2021). Context from the whole study: Donor HLA type was relevant to the analysis, as public TCR beta signatures indicated carriage of CMV infection together with the matching HLA type.

This clonotype was seen a handful of times. The antigen it recognizes is unknown. Qualities for individual bases were not recorded, and no much larger clone is one base off. The instrument was an Illumina HiSeq 1500. TCRdb cleaned the public reads at Q25 with fastp, built clones with MiXCR and kept in-frame beta chains. Rows with a matching CDR3 protein are joined into one entry that keeps the most common DNA and genes. The table for this sample lists about 180,000 distinct CDR3 sequences; around 15% of them were counted only once. 25% to 30% of the sample is held by the ten biggest clonotypes. Study-wide conclusions, independent of this receptor: In both this cohort and an independent roughly 330-donor cohort, the cumulative frequency of public TCR beta family members distinguished carriers of CMV infection plus the relevant HLA type. The ex vivo response was dominated by HLA-C-restricted CMV-specific TCR beta clonotypes, which also provided the single most frequent clonotype in two of eight donors.

V is clipped by 4 bases and J by 0 bases, and the sequence between their germline boundaries is 9 bases long. From a lookup of the germline V gene, CDR1 and CDR2 are SQVTM and ANQGSEA. The CDR3 sequence holds 13 residues, the cysteine and phenylalanine included. CDR3 DNA is the only sequence kept; it has 39 bases, read in frame from the first base. Material: PBMCs. The clonotype comes from a human donor in good health (CMV status not recorded). Some clones in this sample may be carry-over from other donors' samples. The sequence links TRBV29-1 to TRBJ1-1; the D gene is perhaps TRBD1, from 5 matching bases. CDR3 protein: CSVATVMNTEAFF. Read as DNA, the sequence is TGCAGCGTTGCGACAGTGATGAACACTGAAGCTTTCTTT.